Following are 3 T cell receptor beta chains from one sample sequenced in a study of CD8 T cells in Susac syndrome. cDNA came from around 0.5 to 1 ug RNA primed by random hexamers. MiXCR was run by TCRdb on the immunoSEQ multiplex PCR reads, yielding one entry per CDR3 protein. The table lists more than 120,000 distinct CDR3 sequences, approximately 95% of them singletons. What was sequenced was CD4+ T cells from PBMCs. These receptors came from a human donor in good health.

In nucleotides, the CDR3 is TGTGCCAGCAGCTTAGTAGGTCAGGAGTATGGCTACACCTTC. Protein sequence: CASSLVGQEYGYTF. The gene calls are TRBV7-8 and TRBJ1-2; D gene ambiguous. The CDR3 length is 14 residues. V lost 1 base and J lost 5, with 11 bases in between. CDR1 is SGHVS and CDR2 is FQNEAQ in the germline V gene.

The chain carries TRBV27 and TRBJ2-7, with 8 bases matching TRBD1. This CDR3 is built from 15 residues. From germline, CDR1 is MNHEY and CDR2 SMNVEV (reference sequence). J gave up 4 bases and V 6 bases, and 11 bases lay outside the gene matches. The CDR3 loop is CASRTSGTGLYEQYF. The CDR3 region has the DNA TGTGCCAGCAGAACCTCCGGGACAGGATTATACGAGCAGTACTTC.

The chain links TRBV29-1 to TRBJ2-7; D is perhaps TRBD1 (6 bases). Trimming left V 1 base short and J 1 base short, with 8 bases between. Germline values: CDR1 SQVTM, CDR2 ANQGSEA. There are 13 residues in the CDR3. The CDR3 DNA is TGCAGCGTTGAAGGGACAGCTTCCTACGAGCAGTACTTC. It yields the protein CSVEGTASYEQYF.